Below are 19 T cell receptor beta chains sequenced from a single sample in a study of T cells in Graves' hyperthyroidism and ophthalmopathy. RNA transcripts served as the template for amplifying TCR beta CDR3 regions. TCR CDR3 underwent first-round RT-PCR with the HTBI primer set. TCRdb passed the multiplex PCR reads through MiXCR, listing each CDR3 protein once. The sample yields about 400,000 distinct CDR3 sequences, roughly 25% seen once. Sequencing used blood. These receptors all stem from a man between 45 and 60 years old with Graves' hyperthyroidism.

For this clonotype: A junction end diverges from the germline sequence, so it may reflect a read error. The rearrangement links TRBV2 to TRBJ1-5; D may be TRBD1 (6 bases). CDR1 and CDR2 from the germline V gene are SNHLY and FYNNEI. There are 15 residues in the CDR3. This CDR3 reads CAGSEARGLLQPQHF. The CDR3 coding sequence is TGTGCCGGCAGTGAAGCTCGGGGGCTACTTCAGCCCCAGCATTTT.

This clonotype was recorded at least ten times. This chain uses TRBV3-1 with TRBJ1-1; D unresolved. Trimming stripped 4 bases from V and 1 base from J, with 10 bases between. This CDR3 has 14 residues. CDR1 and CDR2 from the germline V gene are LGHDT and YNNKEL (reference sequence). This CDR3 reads CASSPSGRNTEAFF. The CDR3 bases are TGTGCCAGCAGCCCCTCAGGCAGGAACACTGAAGCTTTCTTT.

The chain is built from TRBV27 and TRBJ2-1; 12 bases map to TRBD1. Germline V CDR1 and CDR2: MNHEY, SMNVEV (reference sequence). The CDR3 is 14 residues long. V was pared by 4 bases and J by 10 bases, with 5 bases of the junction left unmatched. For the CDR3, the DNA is TGTGCCAGCAGTTATGGGACAGGGGGCGACGAGCAGTTCTTC. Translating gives CASSYGTGGDEQFF.

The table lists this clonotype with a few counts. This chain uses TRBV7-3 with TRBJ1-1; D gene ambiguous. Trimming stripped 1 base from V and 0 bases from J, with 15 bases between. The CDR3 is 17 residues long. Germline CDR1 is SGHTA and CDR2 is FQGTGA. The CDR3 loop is CASSLMVAVGLNTEAFF. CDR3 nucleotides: TGTGCCAGCAGCTTAATGGTCGCGGTAGGACTGAACACTGAAGCTTTCTTT.

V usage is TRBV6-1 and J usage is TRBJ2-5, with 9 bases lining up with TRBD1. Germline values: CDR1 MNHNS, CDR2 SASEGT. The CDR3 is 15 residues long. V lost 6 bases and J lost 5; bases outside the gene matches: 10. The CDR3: CASRDRGSLGETQYF. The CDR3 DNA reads TGTGCCAGCAGGGACAGGGGCTCCTTGGGGGAGACCCAGTACTTC.

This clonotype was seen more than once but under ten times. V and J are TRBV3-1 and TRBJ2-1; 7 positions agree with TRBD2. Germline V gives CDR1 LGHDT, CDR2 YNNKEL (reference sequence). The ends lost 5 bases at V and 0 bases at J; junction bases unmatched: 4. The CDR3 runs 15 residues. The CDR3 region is CASSWGGVSYNEQFF. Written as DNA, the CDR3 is TGTGCCAGCAGCTGGGGGGGGGTCTCCTACAATGAGCAGTTCTTC.

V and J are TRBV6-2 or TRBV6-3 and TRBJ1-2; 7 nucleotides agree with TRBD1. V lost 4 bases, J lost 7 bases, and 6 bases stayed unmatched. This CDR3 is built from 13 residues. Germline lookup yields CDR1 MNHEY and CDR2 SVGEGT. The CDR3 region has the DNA TGTGCCAGCAGTTTTGACAGGGCCTCTGGCTACACCTTC. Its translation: CASSFDRASGYTF.

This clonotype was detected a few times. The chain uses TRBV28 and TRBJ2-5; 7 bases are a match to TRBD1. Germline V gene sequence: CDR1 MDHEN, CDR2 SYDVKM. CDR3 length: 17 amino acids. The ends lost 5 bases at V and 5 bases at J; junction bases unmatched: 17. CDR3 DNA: TGTGCCAGCAGTACGAGCCCGGGGACAGCTACTGGGGAGACCCAGTACTTC. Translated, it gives CASSTSPGTATGETQYF.

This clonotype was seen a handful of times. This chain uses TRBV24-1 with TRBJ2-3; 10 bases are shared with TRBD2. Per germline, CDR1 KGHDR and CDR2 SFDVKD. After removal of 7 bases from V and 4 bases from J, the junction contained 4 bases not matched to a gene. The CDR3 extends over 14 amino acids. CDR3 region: CATSLAGAADTQYF. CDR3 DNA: TGTGCCACCAGCCTAGCGGGAGCCGCAGATACGCAGTATTTT.

The CDR3 DNA is TGTGCCAGCACGGGGACAGGGGATCCTTCCTACGAGCAGTACTTC. Amino acids: CASTGTGDPSYEQYF. This chain joins TRBV5-6 and TRBJ2-7; 10 bases align to TRBD1. Trimming at V came to 6 bases and at J to 1 base, leaving 7 bases not matched to a gene. This CDR3 spans 15 amino acids. Germline V gene data show CDR1 as SGHDT and CDR2 as YYEEEE.

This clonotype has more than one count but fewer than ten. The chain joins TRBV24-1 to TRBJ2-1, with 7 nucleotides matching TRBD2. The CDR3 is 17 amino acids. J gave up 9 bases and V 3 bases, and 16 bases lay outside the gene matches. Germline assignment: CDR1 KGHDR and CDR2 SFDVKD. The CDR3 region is CATSDTGGRGIVGEQFF. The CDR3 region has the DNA TGTGCCACCAGTGATACAGGCGGGAGAGGGATTGTAGGTGAGCAGTTCTTC.

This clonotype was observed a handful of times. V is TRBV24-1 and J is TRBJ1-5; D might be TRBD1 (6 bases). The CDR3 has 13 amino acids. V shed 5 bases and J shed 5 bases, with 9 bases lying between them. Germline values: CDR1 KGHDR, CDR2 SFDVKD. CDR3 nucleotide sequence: TGTGCCACCAGTGGACAGGTGTATCAGCCCCAGCATTTT. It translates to CATSGQVYQPQHF.

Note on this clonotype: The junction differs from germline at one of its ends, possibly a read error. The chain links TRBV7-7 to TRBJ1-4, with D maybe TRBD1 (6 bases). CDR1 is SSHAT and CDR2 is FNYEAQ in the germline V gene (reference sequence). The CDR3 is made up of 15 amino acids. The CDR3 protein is CASSLGAGENEKLFF. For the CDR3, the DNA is TGTGCTAGCAGCTTAGGGGCAGGGGAAAATGAAAAACTGTTTTTT.

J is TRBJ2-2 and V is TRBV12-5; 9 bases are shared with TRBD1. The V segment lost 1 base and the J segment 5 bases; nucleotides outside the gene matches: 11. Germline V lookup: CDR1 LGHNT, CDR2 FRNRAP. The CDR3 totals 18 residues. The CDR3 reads CASGLALTGGLRTGELFF. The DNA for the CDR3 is TGTGCTAGTGGTTTGGCTCTTACAGGGGGCCTACGGACCGGGGAGCTGTTTTTT.

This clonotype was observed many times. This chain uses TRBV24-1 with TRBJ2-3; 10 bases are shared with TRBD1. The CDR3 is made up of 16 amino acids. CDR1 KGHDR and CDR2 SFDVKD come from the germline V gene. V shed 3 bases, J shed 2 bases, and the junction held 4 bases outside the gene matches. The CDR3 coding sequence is TGTGCCACCAGTGATCGGGACAGGGGCCTCACAGATACGCAGTATTTT. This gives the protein CATSDRDRGLTDTQYF.

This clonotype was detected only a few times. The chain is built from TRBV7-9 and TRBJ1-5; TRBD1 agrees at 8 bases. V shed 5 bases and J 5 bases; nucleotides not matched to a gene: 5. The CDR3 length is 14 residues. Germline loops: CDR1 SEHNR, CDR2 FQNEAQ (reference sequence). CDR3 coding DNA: TGTGCCAGCAGCCCAGCAGGGGGCCATCAGCCCCAGCATTTT. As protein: CASSPAGGHQPQHF.

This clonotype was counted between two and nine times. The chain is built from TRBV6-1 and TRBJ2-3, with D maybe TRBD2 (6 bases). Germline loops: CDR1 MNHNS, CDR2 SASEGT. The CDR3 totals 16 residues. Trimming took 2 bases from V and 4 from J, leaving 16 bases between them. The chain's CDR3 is CASSENGGARADTQYF. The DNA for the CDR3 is TGTGCCAGCAGTGAAAACGGCGGGGCTAGGGCAGATACGCAGTATTTT.

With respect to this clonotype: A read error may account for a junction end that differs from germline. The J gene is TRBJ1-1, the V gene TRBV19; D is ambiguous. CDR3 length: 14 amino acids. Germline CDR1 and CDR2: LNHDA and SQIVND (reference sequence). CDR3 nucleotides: TGTGCCAGTAGTATAGGGATAGGGAACGCTGAAGCTTTCTTT. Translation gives CASSIGIGNAEAFF.

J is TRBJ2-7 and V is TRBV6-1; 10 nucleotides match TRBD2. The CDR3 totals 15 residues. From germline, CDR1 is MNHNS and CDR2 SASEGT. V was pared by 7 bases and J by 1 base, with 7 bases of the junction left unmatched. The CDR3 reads CASIGTSARSYEQYF. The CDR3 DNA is TGTGCCAGCATTGGGACTAGCGCGCGGTCCTACGAGCAGTACTTC.